The rows below give T cell receptor beta chains drawn from one sample of a study of cytomegalovirus exposure and HLA in healthy donors. Sequenced by immunoSEQ multiplex PCR; TCRdb stores in-frame clones only, minus some. Of some 130,000 clones listed, approximately 87% are singletons. The sample consisted of PBMCs. The receptors were gathered from a woman aged 25-40 years in good health and CMV-seronegative. Each CDR3 is given with its conserved first and last residue. The order of the fields is D gene, clone size, V gene, CDR3 length, J gene, CDR3 protein, CDR3 DNA. The D gene is left open where the match is weak. The size of a clone is reported for some rows only, either as once, few or many, or as a class for expanded clones.

NA	few	TRBV7-9	13	TRBJ2-7	CASSLQGPYEQYF	TGTGCCAGCAGCCTACAGGGTCCCTACGAGCAGTACTTC
TRBD1	NA	TRBV18	22	TRBJ2-1	CASSPPTVLDRGPNHNPNEQFF	TGTGCCAGCTCACCACCGACCGTCTTGGACAGGGGGCCCAATCATAATCCCAATGAGCAGTTCTTC
TRBD1	NA	TRBV30	17	TRBJ2-6	CAWNVDRTSSGANVLTF	TGTGCCTGGAATGTGGACAGGACGAGCTCTGGGGCCAACGTCCTGACTTTC
NA	NA	TRBV6-5	13	TRBJ2-2	CATRGRDTGELFF	TGTGCCACCCGAGGGCGGGACACCGGGGAGCTGTTTTTT
TRBD2	NA	TRBV7-9	15	TRBJ2-3	CASSVSGGSTDTQYF	TGTGCCAGCAGCGTTAGCGGGGGCAGCACAGATACGCAGTATTTT
TRBD1	few	TRBV10-3	15	TRBJ1-1	CAIRTGEFMNTEAFF	TGTGCCATCCGGACAGGGGAATTCATGAACACTGAAGCTTTCTTT
NA	few	TRBV28	11	TRBJ1-2	CASSTGYGYTF	TGTGCCAGCAGTACAGGTTATGGCTACACCTTC
NA	NA	TRBV7-8	14	TRBJ1-2	CASSLVRGDYGYTF	TGTGCCAGCAGCTTAGTCCGGGGTGACTATGGCTACACCTTC
NA	NA	TRBV7-6	15	TRBJ1-3	CASSLEAHPGNTIYF	TGTGCCAGCAGCTTAGAAGCCCACCCTGGAAACACCATATATTTT
TRBD1	NA	TRBV7-9	14	TRBJ2-7	CASSRRDSSYEQYF	TGTGCCAGCAGCCGTAGGGACAGTTCCTACGAGCAGTACTTC
NA	few	TRBV2	13	TRBJ2-5	CASSAQLQETQYF	TGTGCCAGCAGTGCCCAACTTCAAGAGACCCAGTACTTC
NA	NA	TRBV9	14	TRBJ1-1	CASSVTGGSTEAFF	TGTGCCAGCAGCGTAACGGGGGGGTCCACTGAAGCTTTCTTT
NA	NA	TRBV2	18	TRBJ2-6	CASSEWGTSSSGANVLTF	TGTGCCAGCAGTGAATGGGGGACAAGTAGCTCTGGGGCCAACGTCCTGACTTTC
NA	NA	TRBV9	15	TRBJ1-2	CASSTGEGDRYGYTF	TGTGCCAGCAGTACCGGAGAGGGAGATCGCTATGGCTACACCTTC
NA	NA	TRBV5-8	15	TRBJ2-7	CASSLGQTDYYEQYF	TGTGCCAGCAGCTTGGGGCAGACTGACTACTACGAGCAGTACTTC
TRBD2	few	TRBV28	14	TRBJ2-1	CASSSGSSYNEQFF	TGTGCCAGCAGCAGCGGGAGCTCCTACAATGAGCAGTTCTTC
TRBD1	NA	TRBV7-2	15	TRBJ1-2	CASSLGMTGSYGYTF	TGTGCCAGCAGCTTAGGGATGACAGGGAGCTATGGCTACACCTTC
NA	NA	TRBV30	13	TRBJ1-2	CAWNGDRYYGYTF	TGTGCCTGGAACGGCGACAGGTATTATGGCTACACCTTC